The rows below give T cell receptor beta chains drawn from one sample of a study of blood T cell repertoires in COVID-19. Generated by immunoSEQ multiplex PCR, the TCRdb table keeps only in-frame clones and is missing some. The sample lists around 72,000 clones, approximately 89% occurring once. The specimen sequenced was peripheral blood. The receptors derive from a woman aged 65 to 85 with acute or convalescent COVID-19. Both conserved end residues are part of each CDR3. D genes are given only for firm matches. The size of a clone is reported for some rows only, either as once, few or many, or as a class for expanded clones.

cdr3_aa: CASSEPLAAYGYTF; cdr3_nt: TGTGCCAGCAGCGAGCCGCTGGCGGCCTATGGCTACACCTTC; clone_size: .; v_call: TRBV6-5; d_call: .; j_call: TRBJ1-2
cdr3_aa: CAPKSGLSVIAGELFF; cdr3_nt: TGTGCCCCGAAGTCGGGACTTTCAGTAATTGCCGGGGAGCTGTTTTTT; clone_size: once; v_call: TRBV5-8; d_call: .; j_call: TRBJ2-2
cdr3_aa: CASSLQKNTEAFF; cdr3_nt: TGTGCCAGCAGCCTCCAGAAGAACACTGAAGCTTTCTTT; clone_size: .; v_call: TRBV11-3; d_call: .; j_call: TRBJ1-1
cdr3_aa: CASSSLRTSGVYEQYF; cdr3_nt: TGTGCCAGCAGCTCCCTTCGGACTAGCGGGGTATACGAGCAGTACTTC; clone_size: .; v_call: TRBV11-2; d_call: TRBD2; j_call: TRBJ2-7
cdr3_aa: CASSLLTGSSSGANVLTF; cdr3_nt: TGCGCCAGCAGCCTTTTGACAGGGAGCAGCTCTGGGGCCAACGTCCTGACTTTC; clone_size: .; v_call: TRBV5-1; d_call: TRBD1; j_call: TRBJ2-6
cdr3_aa: CASSVGRLGNEKLFF; cdr3_nt: TGTGCCAGCAGCGTAGGGCGGCTCGGGAATGAAAAACTGTTTTTT; clone_size: .; v_call: TRBV9; d_call: .; j_call: TRBJ1-4
cdr3_aa: CASSPVGALAGVPSYNEQFF; cdr3_nt: TGCGCCAGCAGCCCAGTGGGGGCACTAGCGGGAGTCCCTTCCTACAATGAGCAGTTCTTC; clone_size: few; v_call: TRBV5-1; d_call: TRBD2; j_call: TRBJ2-1
cdr3_aa: CASSMMSYGYTF; cdr3_nt: TGTGCCAGCAGTATGATGAGTTATGGCTACACCTTC; clone_size: .; v_call: TRBV28; d_call: .; j_call: TRBJ1-2
cdr3_aa: CSVGDRDEKLFF; cdr3_nt: TGCAGCGTTGGGGACAGGGATGAAAAACTGTTTTTT; clone_size: .; v_call: TRBV29-1; d_call: TRBD1; j_call: TRBJ1-4
cdr3_aa: CASNSGTGEETQYF; cdr3_nt: TGTGCCAGTAACTCCGGGACAGGGGAAGAGACCCAGTACTTC; clone_size: .; v_call: TRBV19; d_call: TRBD1; j_call: TRBJ2-5
cdr3_aa: CASSLTTRGPETQYF; cdr3_nt: TGTGCCAGCAGCTTGACGACCCGAGGCCCAGAGACCCAGTACTTC; clone_size: .; v_call: TRBV7-2; d_call: .; j_call: TRBJ2-5
cdr3_aa: CASSSGSYTDTQYF; cdr3_nt: TGTGCCAGCAGTTCGGGTTCTTACACAGATACGCAGTATTTT; clone_size: .; v_call: TRBV28; d_call: .; j_call: TRBJ2-3
cdr3_aa: CASTPNWGGYNEQFF; cdr3_nt: TGTGCCAGTACCCCGAATTGGGGGGGGTACAATGAGCAGTTCTTC; clone_size: .; v_call: TRBV19; d_call: TRBD2; j_call: TRBJ2-1
cdr3_aa: CASSVGLAGANEQFF; cdr3_nt: TGTGCCAGCAGCGTAGGGTTAGCGGGAGCCAATGAGCAGTTCTTC; clone_size: .; v_call: TRBV9; d_call: TRBD2; j_call: TRBJ2-1
cdr3_aa: CASSLVGGYNEQFF; cdr3_nt: TGCGCCAGCAGCTTGGTGGGGGGTTACAATGAGCAGTTCTTC; clone_size: .; v_call: TRBV5-1; d_call: .; j_call: TRBJ2-1
cdr3_aa: CASSSLPGTSGDTDTQYF; cdr3_nt: TGTGCCAGCAGTTCACTTCCCGGGACTAGCGGGGACACAGATACGCAGTATTTT; clone_size: .; v_call: TRBV28; d_call: TRBD2; j_call: TRBJ2-3
cdr3_aa: CASSYGTGSSSWYGYTF; cdr3_nt: TGTGCCAGCAGCTACGGGACAGGGAGTTCCTCTTGGTATGGCTACACCTTC; clone_size: .; v_call: TRBV11-2; d_call: TRBD1; j_call: TRBJ1-2
cdr3_aa: CASSFRILGQSSYNSPLHF; cdr3_nt: TGCGCCAGCAGCTTTAGGATTTTGGGACAGAGCTCCTATAATTCACCCCTCCACTTT; clone_size: .; v_call: TRBV5-1; d_call: TRBD1; j_call: TRBJ1-6
cdr3_aa: CASSPGLSRSPLHF; cdr3_nt: TGTGCCAGCAGCCCGGGACTTTCGCGATCACCCCTCCACTTT; clone_size: .; v_call: TRBV5-5; d_call: .; j_call: TRBJ1-6
cdr3_aa: CASSSRTGEGTGELFF; cdr3_nt: TGCGCCAGCAGCTCCCGGACAGGGGAGGGCACCGGGGAGCTGTTTTTT; clone_size: .; v_call: TRBV5-1; d_call: TRBD1; j_call: TRBJ2-2
cdr3_aa: CASNLDRGPNYGYTF; cdr3_nt: TGCGCCAGCAACTTGGACAGGGGGCCGAACTATGGCTACACCTTC; clone_size: .; v_call: TRBV5-1; d_call: TRBD1; j_call: TRBJ1-2
cdr3_aa: CASSVGNGQPQHF; cdr3_nt: TGTGCCAGCAGCGTAGGAAACGGGCAGCCCCAGCATTTT; clone_size: once; v_call: TRBV9; d_call: .; j_call: TRBJ1-5
cdr3_aa: CASSFPSSGSTDTQYF; cdr3_nt: TGCGCCAGCAGCTTCCCTAGCAGCGGGAGCACAGATACGCAGTATTTT; clone_size: once; v_call: TRBV5-1; d_call: .; j_call: TRBJ2-3
cdr3_aa: CATSDLKGQGGGYGYTF; cdr3_nt: TGTGCCACCAGTGATTTAAAGGGACAGGGAGGAGGGTATGGCTACACCTTC; clone_size: .; v_call: TRBV24-1; d_call: TRBD1; j_call: TRBJ1-2
cdr3_aa: CASSLVGVQPQHF; cdr3_nt: TGTGCCAGCAGTTTAGTAGGGGTGCAGCCCCAGCATTTT; clone_size: .; v_call: TRBV28; d_call: .; j_call: TRBJ1-5
cdr3_aa: CASSQELADEQYF; cdr3_nt: TGTGCCAGCAGCCAAGAACTAGCGGACGAGCAGTACTTC; clone_size: .; v_call: TRBV7-3; d_call: TRBD2; j_call: TRBJ2-7
cdr3_aa: CASSLGQVRMNTEAFF; cdr3_nt: TGTGCCAGCAGCCTGGGACAAGTAAGGATGAACACTGAAGCTTTCTTT; clone_size: .; v_call: TRBV3-1/TRBV3-2; d_call: .; j_call: TRBJ1-1
cdr3_aa: CASSGNRAGGSPLHF; cdr3_nt: TGTGCCAGCAGCGGAAACAGGGCTGGTGGTTCACCCCTCCACTTT; clone_size: once; v_call: TRBV5-6; d_call: .; j_call: TRBJ1-6
cdr3_aa: CASSGLQGSGTEAFF; cdr3_nt: TGCGCCAGCAGCGGGTTACAGGGATCGGGCACTGAAGCTTTCTTT; clone_size: .; v_call: TRBV5-1; d_call: .; j_call: TRBJ1-1
cdr3_aa: CSVKDRGRPYGYTF; cdr3_nt: TGCAGCGTTAAGGACAGGGGGCGTCCCTATGGCTACACCTTC; clone_size: .; v_call: TRBV29-1; d_call: TRBD1; j_call: TRBJ1-2
cdr3_aa: CASSRVLTSSYEQYF; cdr3_nt: TGTGCCAGCAGTCGGGTTTTGACTAGCTCCTACGAGCAGTACTTC; clone_size: once; v_call: TRBV3-1/TRBV3-2; d_call: .; j_call: TRBJ2-7
cdr3_aa: CASSWGDSSSYEQYF; cdr3_nt: TGCGCCAGCAGCTGGGGGGACTCGAGCTCCTACGAGCAGTACTTC; clone_size: once; v_call: TRBV5-1; d_call: .; j_call: TRBJ2-7
cdr3_aa: CASSSQGAKNIQYF; cdr3_nt: TGTGCCAGCAGCTCCCAGGGAGCCAAAAACATTCAGTACTTC; clone_size: once; v_call: TRBV5-6; d_call: .; j_call: TRBJ2-4
cdr3_aa: CASSFGEPQHF; cdr3_nt: TGTGCCAGCAGTTTCGGGGAGCCCCAGCATTTT; clone_size: .; v_call: TRBV12-3/TRBV12-4; d_call: .; j_call: TRBJ1-5
cdr3_aa: CASSLAHNEQFF; cdr3_nt: TGTGCCAGCAGTTTGGCTCACAATGAGCAGTTCTTC; clone_size: once; v_call: TRBV28; d_call: .; j_call: TRBJ2-1
cdr3_aa: CASSTGNYGYTF; cdr3_nt: TGTGCCAGCAGTACAGGGAACTATGGCTACACCTTC; clone_size: .; v_call: TRBV7-9; d_call: .; j_call: TRBJ1-2
cdr3_aa: CASSLQGQGRADTQYF; cdr3_nt: TGTGCCAGCAGCCTCCAGGGACAGGGAAGGGCAGATACGCAGTATTTT; clone_size: .; v_call: TRBV7-2; d_call: TRBD1; j_call: TRBJ2-3
cdr3_aa: CASSLLTTGKKFF; cdr3_nt: TGCGCCAGCAGCTTACTCACGACGGGGAAAAAGTTCTTC; clone_size: .; v_call: TRBV5-1; d_call: .; j_call: TRBJ2-1
cdr3_aa: CASSVVGSNYGYTF; cdr3_nt: TGTGCCAGCAGTGTAGTCGGTTCTAACTATGGCTACACCTTC; clone_size: .; v_call: TRBV2; d_call: .; j_call: TRBJ1-2
cdr3_aa: CASSSGLFNEQFF; cdr3_nt: TGTGCCAGCAGCTCGGGACTCTTCAATGAGCAGTTCTTC; clone_size: .; v_call: TRBV7-9; d_call: .; j_call: TRBJ2-1
cdr3_aa: CASSFQGQLNQPQHF; cdr3_nt: TGTGCCAGCAGCTTTCAGGGGCAACTCAATCAGCCCCAGCATTTT; clone_size: .; v_call: TRBV7-2; d_call: .; j_call: TRBJ1-5
cdr3_aa: CASSFGRGTEAFF; cdr3_nt: TGTGCCAGCAGTTTCGGCAGGGGCACTGAAGCTTTCTTT; clone_size: .; v_call: TRBV28; d_call: .; j_call: TRBJ1-1
cdr3_aa: CASSLGVAGASTETQYF; cdr3_nt: TGTGCCAGCAGCTTAGGAGTAGCGGGGGCCTCCACAGAGACCCAGTACTTC; clone_size: .; v_call: TRBV7-8; d_call: TRBD2; j_call: TRBJ2-5
cdr3_aa: CASSQGTGLGYNSPLHF; cdr3_nt: TGTGCCAGCAGCCAAGGGACAGGGCTGGGGTATAATTCACCCCTCCACTTT; clone_size: once; v_call: TRBV3-1/TRBV3-2; d_call: TRBD1; j_call: TRBJ1-6
cdr3_aa: CASRRTGGAANYGYTF; cdr3_nt: TGTGCCAGCAGACGTACAGGGGGCGCGGCTAACTATGGCTACACCTTC; clone_size: .; v_call: TRBV3-1/TRBV3-2; d_call: TRBD1; j_call: TRBJ1-2
cdr3_aa: CASSYGQGTAYEQYF; cdr3_nt: TGTGCCAGCAGTTACGGACAGGGGACAGCCTACGAGCAGTACTTC; clone_size: .; v_call: TRBV6-2/TRBV6-3; d_call: TRBD1; j_call: TRBJ2-7
cdr3_aa: CASNSWTGAVGAFF; cdr3_nt: TGTGCCAGCAACTCGTGGACAGGGGCAGTAGGAGCTTTCTTT; clone_size: .; v_call: TRBV5-5; d_call: TRBD1; j_call: TRBJ1-1
cdr3_aa: CASSPSTDSYGYTF; cdr3_nt: TGTGCCAGCAGTCCGTCGACAGATAGCTATGGCTACACCTTC; clone_size: .; v_call: TRBV2; d_call: .; j_call: TRBJ1-2
cdr3_aa: CASRVAGSEQYF; cdr3_nt: TGTGCCAGCAGAGTCGCCGGTAGCGAGCAGTACTTC; clone_size: .; v_call: TRBV28; d_call: .; j_call: TRBJ2-7
cdr3_aa: CSGEVGLMNTEAFF; cdr3_nt: TGCAGCGGAGAAGTGGGACTCATGAACACTGAAGCTTTCTTT; clone_size: few; v_call: TRBV29-1; d_call: .; j_call: TRBJ1-1
cdr3_aa: CASRTDAYNSPLHF; cdr3_nt: TGCGCCAGCAGGACAGATGCCTATAATTCACCCCTCCACTTT; clone_size: .; v_call: TRBV4-1; d_call: .; j_call: TRBJ1-6
cdr3_aa: CASRTGSNQPQHF; cdr3_nt: TGTGCCAGCAGGACAGGGAGCAATCAGCCCCAGCATTTT; clone_size: .; v_call: TRBV12-3/TRBV12-4; d_call: TRBD1; j_call: TRBJ1-5
cdr3_aa: CASTRQGGNQPQHF; cdr3_nt: TGTGCCAGCACTAGACAGGGAGGCAATCAGCCCCAGCATTTT; clone_size: .; v_call: TRBV6-5; d_call: TRBD1; j_call: TRBJ1-5
cdr3_aa: CASSAGVHEQFF; cdr3_nt: TGTGCCAGCAGTGCAGGGGTTCATGAGCAGTTCTTC; clone_size: .; v_call: TRBV7-2; d_call: .; j_call: TRBJ2-1